A single sample is the source of the 29 T cell receptor beta chains below, sequenced in a study of T cell clonality in common variable immunodeficiency. Sequencing used immunoSEQ multiplex PCR; TCRdb keeps in-frame clones, though not all of them. The sample was found to contain tens of thousands of clones, and every one recurs. The sequenced sample consisted of peripheral blood mononuclear cells. Receptors originate from a person aged 18 to 70 in good health.

As for this clone: Relative to the germline gene, one junction end is altered; a read error may explain this. With the read ending 3 residues before the CDR3 end, the germline J gene is used to fill in that end. This sample includes further DNA sequences coding for the same CDR3. The V gene is TRBV5-1, the J gene TRBJ1-3; 8 bases are shared with TRBD1. Germline V gene data show CDR1 as SGHRS and CDR2 as YFSETQ. The CDR3 totals 15 residues. This chain's CDR3 is CASSPTRGQGNTIYF. The part of the CDR3 DNA that was read is TGCGCCAGCAGCCCGACCAGGGGGCAGGGAAACACA.

The part of the CDR3 DNA that was read is TGCGCCAGCAGTTCGGAAAGGGGGCGAACAGGATATGGC. This codes for CASSSERGRTGYG. The full CDR3 protein reads CASSSERGRTGYGYTF. V is TRBV5-1 and J is TRBJ1-2; 7 bases line up with TRBD1. The CDR3 goes on 3 residues after the read ends, and that part is filled in from the germline J gene. Germline-derived CDR1 and CDR2 are SGHRS and YFSETQ. CDR3 length: 16 amino acids. With 5 bases clipped from V and 5 bases from J, the junction kept 15 bases outside the gene matches.

This clone was detected many times. The CDR3 goes on 3 residues after the read ends, and that part is filled in from the germline J gene. The chain has TRBV18 and TRBJ2-5, with D perhaps TRBD2 (6 bases). V was trimmed by 3 bases and J by 2 bases, leaving 7 bases between them. CDR3 size: 13 residues. CDR1 KGHSH and CDR2 LQKENI come from the germline V gene. The CDR3: CASSPRGQETQYF. The covered CDR3 bases are TGTGCCAGCTCACCTCGGGGGCAAGAGACC.

This clone was detected many times. The part of the CDR3 DNA that was read is TGTGCCAGCTCCCCAAACAGGGATGAG. It is translated as CASSPNRDE. The whole CDR3 protein is CASSPNRDEQFF. The rearrangement joins TRBV18 to TRBJ2-1; TRBD1 is a possible D gene (6 bases). The read ends 3 residues shy of where the CDR3 ends; the end is completed using the germline J gene. The V gene's germline CDR1 is KGHSH and CDR2 LQKENI. This CDR3 spans 12 amino acids. Trimming left V 6 bases short and J 8 bases short, with 11 bases between.

As to this clone: The CDR3 end lies 3 residues beyond the end of the read and is filled in from the germline J gene. This chain joins TRBV2 and TRBJ2-3; D is possibly TRBD1 or TRBD2 (7 bases each). The length of the CDR3 is 15 residues. CDR1 is SNHLY and CDR2 is FYNNEI in the germline V gene. The CDR3 sequence is CASTQNGQAGETQYF. CDR3 DNA (partial): TGTGCCAGCACTCAAAATGGACAGGCGGGAGAGACG.

This clone was picked up many times. Sequencing ends 3 residues short of the CDR3 end; the germline J gene provides the rest. V and J are TRBV20-1 and TRBJ2-3; no clear D gene. The CDR3 contains 13 residues. Germline lookup yields CDR1 DFQATT and CDR2 SNEGSKA (reference sequence). The CDR3 loop is CSARDNYQETQYF. Incomplete CDR3 DNA: TGCAGTGCTAGAGATAACTACCAAGAGACG.

The sample holds a few counts of this clone. The junction differs from germline at one of its ends, possibly a read error. The DNA ends 3 residues before the CDR3 does, and the rest of the CDR3 is filled in from the germline J gene. This chain connects TRBV5-1 to TRBJ2-3, with 9 bases fitting TRBD2. Germline loops: CDR1 SGHRS, CDR2 YFSETQ. The CDR3 sequence is 15 residues long. The CDR3 region is CASSAALAGPETQYF. The sequenced part of the CDR3 DNA is TGCGCCAGCAGCGCTGCCCTAGCGGGGCCAGAGACG.

In its sample, this clone was seen a few times. The read stops 3 residues short of the end of the CDR3; the missing end is completed from the germline J gene. The chain combines TRBV18 with TRBJ2-5, with D perhaps TRBD2 (5 bases). This CDR3 is built from 15 residues. Germline V gene lookup returns CDR1 KGHSH and CDR2 LQKENI. V lost 1 base and J 2 bases, leaving 11 bases between the germline ends. CDR3 DNA, as far as it was read: TGTGCCAGCTCACCACTCTCGGGGAGACAAGAGACC. This translates into CASSPLSGRQET. The entire CDR3 sequence reads CASSPLSGRQETQYF.

Only a few counts were recorded for this clone. The sequenced CDR3 bases are TGCGCCAGCCAAGAAGGGACAGGCACCGAG. Translation: CASQEGTGTE. The whole CDR3 protein reads CASQEGTGTEQYF. The gene calls are TRBV10-1 and TRBJ2-7; 8 bases fit TRBD1. The CDR3 is cut off 3 residues early in the read; its end comes from the germline J gene. V was pared by 8 bases and J by 6 bases, with 9 bases of the junction left unmatched. The germline V gene encodes CDR1 WNHNN and CDR2 SYGVQD (reference sequence). The CDR3 loop spans 13 amino acids.

This clone has ten or more counts. The sequence runs out 3 residues before the end of the CDR3; the remainder is reconstructed from the germline J gene. The rearrangement joins TRBV2 to TRBJ2-5; 8 nucleotides line up with TRBD2. Germline V CDR1 and CDR2: SNHLY, FYNNEI. The CDR3 has 14 residues. With V trimmed by 4 bases and J by 5 bases, 6 bases remained unmatched. The CDR3 here is CASSGLAGGETQYF. CDR3 DNA, as far as it was read: TGTGCCAGCAGTGGGCTAGCGGGCGGTGAGACC.

At least ten counts were recorded for this clone. The read ends 3 residues before the CDR3 terminus; that terminus is restored from the germline J gene. This rearrangement joins TRBV29-1 to TRBJ2-1; 7 bases map to TRBD2. The CDR3 totals 14 residues. Germline CDR1 and CDR2: SQVTM and ANQGSEA. After removal of 4 bases from V and 1 base from J, the junction contained 4 bases not matched to a gene. CDR3 amino acids: CSVGRGGSYNEQFF. Incomplete CDR3 DNA: TGCAGCGTTGGTCGGGGAGGGTCCTACAATGAG.

Many counts were recorded for this clone. The read ends 3 residues shy of where the CDR3 ends; the end is completed using the germline J gene. The chain links TRBV5-4 to TRBJ2-7, with D perhaps matching TRBD2 (6 bases). The CDR3 has 15 residues. CDR1 and CDR2 (germline): SGHNT, YYREEE (reference sequence). V lost 2 bases, J lost 0 bases, and 12 bases lay in between. CDR3 sequence: CASSLGGMSSYEQYF. CDR3 DNA, as far as it was read: TGTGCCAGCAGCTTAGGCGGGATGAGCTCCTACGAG.

This clone was seen a few times. The CDR3 end is not reached by the read, which stops 3 residues before it; the germline J gene fills it in. The gene calls are TRBV19 and TRBJ2-6, with D possibly matching TRBD2 (5 bases). Germline V gene lookup returns CDR1 LNHDA and CDR2 SQIVND (reference sequence). The CDR3 has 16 amino acids. The V end was cut by 0 bases, the J end by 0 bases, with 6 bases between. CDR3 sequence reads: CASSIERGSGANVLTF. The part of the CDR3 DNA that was read is TGTGCCAGTAGTATAGAACGGGGCTCTGGGGCCAACGTC.

This clone was recorded many times. The CDR3 is cut off 3 residues early in the read; its end comes from the germline J gene. The chain uses TRBV10-1 and TRBJ1-1; TRBD1 matches 7 bases. This CDR3 has 13 residues. Germline V gene data show CDR1 as WNHNN and CDR2 as SYGVQD (reference sequence). This chain's CDR3 is CASSEAGGIEAFF. The DNA read from the CDR3 is TGCGCCAGCAGTGAGGCAGGGGGGATAGAA.

Details on this clone: Read coverage stops 3 residues before the CDR3 terminus; the germline J gene supplies the remainder. The gene calls are TRBV20-1 and TRBJ1-5; possible D gene TRBD1, 5 bases. Germline-derived CDR1 and CDR2 are DFQATT and SNEGSKA (reference sequence). The CDR3 loop spans 13 amino acids. With 3 bases removed from V and 5 bases from J, the gap between germline ends came to 11 bases. The CDR3: CSARDGGYQPQHF. The part of the CDR3 DNA that was read is TGCAGTGCTAGGGACGGGGGTTATCAGCCC.

This clone was recorded at least ten times. The read ends 3 residues shy of where the CDR3 ends; the end is completed using the germline J gene. The V and J genes are TRBV20-1 and TRBJ2-3, with a tentative D call TRBD2 (5 bases). The CDR3 consists of 13 residues. V was shortened by 3 bases and J by 6 bases, with 13 bases between the two germline ends. Per germline, CDR1 DFQATT and CDR2 SNEGSKA (reference sequence). The CDR3 here is CSARGRGVDTQYF. The sequenced part of the CDR3 DNA is TGCAGTGCTAGGGGCCGGGGAGTGGATACG.

The CDR3 loop reads CASSENRGYGYTF. The sequenced part of the CDR3 DNA is TGTGCCAGCAGTGAGAACAGGGGGTATGGC. The gene calls are TRBV6-1 and TRBJ1-2, with 8 bases that match TRBD1. The DNA ends 3 residues before the CDR3 does, and the rest of the CDR3 is filled in from the germline J gene. Trimming cost V 3 bases and J 5 bases; bases outside gene matches: 2. Germline CDR1 reads MNHNS; CDR2 reads SASEGT. The CDR3 has 13 amino acids.

In its sample, this clone was seen a few times. The read ends 3 residues shy of where the CDR3 ends; the end is completed using the germline J gene. This chain links TRBV2 with TRBJ1-5, with TRBD1 identical over 7 bases. The length of the CDR3 is 14 residues. CDR1 is SNHLY, CDR2 FYNNEI, per germline. Trimming removed 6 bases from V and 4 bases from J; junction bases left unmatched: 6. The CDR3 bases that were read are TGTGCCAGCAGCGACAGGGTTGGGAATCAGCCC. Translating it yields CASSDRVGNQP. The complete CDR3 sequence is CASSDRVGNQPQHF. The full variable domain, its missing parts supplied by reference TRBV2 and TRBJ1-5, is EPEVTQTPSHQVTQMGQEVILRCVPISNHLYFYWYRQILGQKVEFLVSFYNNEISEKSEIFDDQFSVERPDGSNFTLKIRSTKLEDSAMYFCASSDRVGNQPQHFGDGTRLSIL.

This clone was detected ten times or more. The CDR3 goes on 3 residues after the read ends, and that part is filled in from the germline J gene. This chain links TRBV5-1 with TRBJ1-2; the D gene is possibly TRBD1 (6 bases). CDR3 length equals 14 residues. The germline V gene encodes CDR1 SGHRS and CDR2 YFSETQ. Trimming pared 0 bases from V and 3 bases from J, leaving 9 bases between. Incomplete CDR3 DNA: TGCGCCAGCAGCTTGGAGGGGGATGACTATGGC. This codes for CASSLEGDDYG. The whole CDR3 is CASSLEGDDYGYTF.

This clone was observed at least ten times. CDR3 sequence reads: CAWDLGQGNSPLHF. The covered CDR3 bases are TGTGCCTGGGACCTGGGACAGGGCAATTCACCC. V and J are TRBV30 and TRBJ1-6; TRBD1 matches 9 bases. The read comes to an end 3 residues before the CDR3 does, leaving the germline J gene to fill in the end. Looked up from germline, CDR1 is GTSNPN and CDR2 is SVGIG (reference sequence). The ends lost 5 bases at V and 7 bases at J; junction bases unmatched: 6. The CDR3 is 14 residues long.

Concerning this clone itself: The read finishes 3 residues shy of the CDR3 end, and the germline J gene is used to complete it. V gene TRBV11-2 combines with J gene TRBJ2-7, with D possibly TRBD2 on 7 matching bases. Trimming pared 5 bases from V and 6 bases from J, leaving 20 bases between. Germline loops: CDR1 SGHAT, CDR2 FQNNGV. There are 15 residues in the CDR3. The DNA read from the CDR3 is TGTGCCAGCAGCGTCGACAGGAATAGCGGGCTCGAG. Protein sequence: CASSVDRNSGLE. The complete CDR3 sequence is CASSVDRNSGLEQYF.

In this sample, this clone turned up many times. The read ends 3 residues before the CDR3 terminus; that terminus is restored from the germline J gene. V usage is TRBV5-1 and J usage is TRBJ2-3; TRBD2 aligns across 8 bases. V shed 7 bases and J 3 bases; nucleotides not matched to a gene: 7. Germline V gene data show CDR1 as SGHRS and CDR2 as YFSETQ. CDR3 length: 14 residues. The sequenced part of the CDR3 DNA is TGCGCCAGCTCGGGAGGGGAAGGGACAGATACG. Its protein product is CASSGGEGTDT. The full CDR3 reads CASSGGEGTDTQYF.

This clone was seen a few times. The germline gene is not matched at one end of the junction; a read error may be the cause. The observed sequence ends 3 residues before the CDR3 terminus, with the missing tail filled in from the germline J gene. The same CDR3 also results from other DNA sequences found in this sample. The chain recombines TRBV19 with TRBJ1-1; D possibly corresponds to TRBD1 (5 bases). Per the germline V gene, CDR1 is LNHDA and CDR2 is SQIVND (reference sequence). The CDR3 contains 11 residues. CDR3 DNA (partial): TGCGCCAGTCAGGGAGACACTGAA. It codes for CASQGDTE. The CDR3 in full is CASQGDTEAFF.

This clone showed up many times. The read ends 3 residues shy of where the CDR3 ends; the end is completed using the germline J gene. This same CDR3 is encoded by further DNA sequences in the sample. The chain carries TRBV5-6 and TRBJ2-7; unclear D gene. The CDR3 is 12 residues long. Trimming pared 3 bases from V and 3 bases from J, leaving 7 bases between. Germline CDR1 and CDR2: SGHDT and YYEEEE. CDR3 region: CASSSRHYEQYF. The sequenced part of the CDR3 DNA is TGTGCCAGCAGCTCGCGACACTACGAG.

Turning to this clone: Read coverage stops 3 residues before the CDR3 terminus; the germline J gene supplies the remainder. The chain has TRBV7-9 and TRBJ2-3; 12 nucleotides align to TRBD1. Looked up from germline, CDR1 is SEHNR and CDR2 is FQNEAQ (reference sequence). The CDR3 is made up of 15 amino acids. CDR3 amino acids: CASSLEGQGAETQYF. The DNA read from the CDR3 is TGTGCCAGCAGCTTAGAGGGACAGGGGGCTGAGACG. Looking up the rest from reference TRBV7-9 and TRBJ2-3 gives the full variable domain: DTGVSQNPRHKITKRGQNVTFRCDPISEHNRLYWYRQTLGQGPEFLTYFQNEAQLEKSRLLSDRFSAERPKGSFSTLEIQRTEQGDSAMYLCASSLEGQGAETQYFGPGTRLTVL.

This clone was found many times. The missing CDR3 end, 3 residues past where the read stops, is filled in from the germline J gene. The rearrangement links TRBV18 to TRBJ2-5; D might be TRBD2 (6 bases). V shed 3 bases and J shed 4 bases, with 12 bases lying between them. This CDR3 spans 14 amino acids. The V gene's germline CDR1 is KGHSH and CDR2 LQKENI. Here the CDR3 reads CASSPGLQRETQYF. The sequenced CDR3 bases are TGTGCCAGCTCACCGGGACTTCAAAGAGAGACC. Filled out from reference TRBV18 and TRBJ2-5, the complete variable domain reads NAGVMQNPRHLVRRRGQEARLRCSPMKGHSHVYWYRQLPEEGLKFMVYLQKENIIDESGMPKERFSAEFPKEGPSILRIQQVVRGDSAAYFCASSPGLQRETQYFGPGTRLLVL.

This clone was seen ten or more times. The CDR3 goes on 3 residues after the read ends, and that part is filled in from the germline J gene. The chain combines TRBV30 with TRBJ1-4; 9 bases agree with TRBD1. Germline lookup yields CDR1 GTSNPN and CDR2 SVGIG (reference sequence). CDR3 length: 14 residues. V gave up 3 bases and J gave up 8 bases; unmatched junction bases: 7. The CDR3 reads CAWSSGTGHEKLFF. The sequenced part of the CDR3 DNA is TGTGCCTGGAGCTCCGGGACAGGGCACGAAAAA.

A word on this clone: The observed sequence ends 3 residues before the CDR3 terminus, with the missing tail filled in from the germline J gene. The rearrangement uses TRBV7-8 and TRBJ2-1, with D possibly TRBD2 on 6 matching bases. V was shortened by 5 bases and J by 7 bases, with 18 bases between the two germline ends. This CDR3 spans 15 amino acids. Germline CDR1 and CDR2: SGHVS and FQNEAQ. The sequenced part of the CDR3 DNA is TGTGCCAGCAGCCCTGCGGGGATGCGGGGTAATGAG. This sequence encodes CASSPAGMRGNE. The complete CDR3 sequence is CASSPAGMRGNEQFF.

This clone was observed at least ten times. This chain's CDR3 is CASSDGAGANTEAFF. CDR3 DNA (partial): TGTGCCAGCAGTGACGGGGCAGGGGCGAACACTGAA. This chain links TRBV6-4 with TRBJ1-1; D might be TRBD1 (6 bases). The sequenced fragment ends 3 residues before the CDR3 boundary, so the rest is inferred from the germline J gene. Trimming took off 2 bases at V and 1 base at J, with 11 bases between the two ends. This CDR3 has 15 residues. CDR1 is MRHNA and CDR2 is SNTAGT in the germline V gene.